One T cell receptor beta chain is described in this entry. Its antigen is as yet unknown. This record comes from a study of T cell repertoires in cytomegalovirus infection. About the research overall: HLA-C-restricted CMV epitopes, recently identified, and well-studied HLA-B-restricted ones were used by the study. Study observations and caveats: Using cumulative public TCR beta family frequency, the authors identified those who carried CMV together with the relevant HLA. There were HLA-C-restricted CMV-specific TCR beta clonotypes dominating the ex vivo response.

TCRdb reprocessed the reads with MiXCR, giving one entry per CDR3 protein. Of about 900,000 distinct CDR3 sequences in the sample, more than 25% were seen once. The CDR3 extends over 14 amino acids. The V and J ends lost 1 base and 1 base respectively, with 8 bases between them. Germline V gene data show CDR1 as DFQATT and CDR2 as SNEGSKA (reference sequence). The TCR originated in a human donor in good health (CMV status not recorded). Some clones in this sample may be carry-over from other donors' samples. The V gene is TRBV20-1, the J gene TRBJ1-5, with D hard to call. Source: cultured CD8+ T cells from PBMCs, taken from culture after CMV antigen stimulation. The CDR3 region is CSARVVRSNQPQHF. CDR3 nucleotides: TGCAGTGCTAGAGTGGTCAGAAGCAATCAGCCCCAGCATTTT.